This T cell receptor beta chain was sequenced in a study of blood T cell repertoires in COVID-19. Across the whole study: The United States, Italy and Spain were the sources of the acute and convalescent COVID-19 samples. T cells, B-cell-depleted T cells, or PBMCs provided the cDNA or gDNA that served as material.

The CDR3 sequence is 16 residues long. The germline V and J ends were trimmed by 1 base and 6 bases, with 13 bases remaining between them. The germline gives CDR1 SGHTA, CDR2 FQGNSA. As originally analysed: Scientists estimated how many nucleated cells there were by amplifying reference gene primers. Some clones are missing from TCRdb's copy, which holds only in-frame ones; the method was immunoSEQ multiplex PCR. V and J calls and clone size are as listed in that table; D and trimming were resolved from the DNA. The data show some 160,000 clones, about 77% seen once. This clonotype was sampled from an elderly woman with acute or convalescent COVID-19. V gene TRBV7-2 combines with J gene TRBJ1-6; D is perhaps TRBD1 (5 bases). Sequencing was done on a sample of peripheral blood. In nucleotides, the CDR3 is TGTGCCAGCAGCTTAGTAGGGACTCGGGGTAATTCACCCCTCCACTTT. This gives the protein CASSLVGTRGNSPLHF.